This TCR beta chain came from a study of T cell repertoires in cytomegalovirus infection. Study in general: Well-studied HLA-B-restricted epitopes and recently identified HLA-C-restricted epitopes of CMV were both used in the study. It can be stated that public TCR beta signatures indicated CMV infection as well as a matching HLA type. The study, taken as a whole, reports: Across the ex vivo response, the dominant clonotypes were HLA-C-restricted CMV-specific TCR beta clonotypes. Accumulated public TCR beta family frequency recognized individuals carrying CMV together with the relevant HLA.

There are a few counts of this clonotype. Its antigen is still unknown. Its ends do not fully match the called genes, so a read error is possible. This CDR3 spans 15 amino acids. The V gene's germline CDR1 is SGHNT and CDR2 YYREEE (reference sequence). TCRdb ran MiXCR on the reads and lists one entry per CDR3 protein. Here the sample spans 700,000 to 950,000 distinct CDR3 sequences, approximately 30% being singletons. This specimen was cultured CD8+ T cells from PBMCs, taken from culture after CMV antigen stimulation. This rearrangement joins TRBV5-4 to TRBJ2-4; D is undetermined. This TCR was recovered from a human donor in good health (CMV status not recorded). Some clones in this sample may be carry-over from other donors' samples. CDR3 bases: TGTGCCAGCAGCTTTAAGAGAGAGGTGAAAACCATTCAGTACTTC. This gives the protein CASSFKREVKTIQYF.